The present T cell receptor beta chain was sequenced within a study of graft-versus-host responses after intestinal transplantation. Background on the study: Following induction with anti-thymocyte globulin, all recipients were given tacrolimus and steroids for two to three years.

To note about this clone: What it binds is unknown. Other nucleotide sequences in the sample specify the same CDR3.

V was trimmed by 0 bases and J by 4 bases, leaving 8 bases between them. This CDR3 comprises 14 residues. Germline V gene lookup returns CDR1 SGHRS and CDR2 YFSETQ. Here immunoSEQ multiplex PCR was the method, and the copy in TCRdb shows in-frame clones only, minus some. The sample holds 85,000 to 90,000 clones, around 90% seen once. Sequenced material: unstimulated CD4+ T cells sorted from spleen or lymph node cells, taken before transplant. The TCR comes from a human donor who was the organ donor for an intestinal transplant. The chain recombines TRBV5-1 with TRBJ1-5, with a weak D call TRBD1 (5 bases). The CDR3 coding sequence is TGCGCCAGCAGCTTGGCAGGGAGGAATCAGCCCCAGCATTTT. This codes for CASSLAGRNQPQHF.